These 13 T cell receptor beta chains share one sample of origin, sequenced in a study of cytomegalovirus exposure and HLA in healthy donors. The PCR employed 60 Vbeta primers together with 13 Jbeta primers. Sequencing used immunoSEQ multiplex PCR; TCRdb keeps in-frame clones, though not all of them. This sample has around 150,000 clones, with 60% to 85% found just once. Source material: PBMCs. These receptor sequences come from a male donor in good health and CMV-seronegative.

V gene TRBV7-3 combines with J gene TRBJ1-1, with unresolved D. This CDR3 region has 16 residues. V lost 5 bases and J 1 base, leaving 17 bases between the germline ends. In germline, CDR1 is SGHTA, CDR2 FQGTGA. The CDR3: CASSPPSSGENTEAFF. CDR3 nucleotides: TGTGCCAGCAGCCCTCCCTCGTCCGGGGAGAACACTGAAGCTTTCTTT.

The gene calls are TRBV9 and TRBJ1-2, with D possibly matching TRBD1 (5 bases). The CDR3 is 14 amino acids. V lost 5 bases and J 6 bases, leaving 17 bases between the germline ends. Germline V gene data show CDR1 as SGDLS and CDR2 as YYNGEE. The CDR3 bases are TGTGCCAGCAGGAAACCGGGAGGGGATCATGGCTACACCTTC. Residues: CASRKPGGDHGYTF.

This chain connects TRBV6-5 to TRBJ2-7; D remains ambiguous. This CDR3 is 12 amino acids long. Trimming pared 0 bases from V and 6 bases from J, leaving 6 bases between. Germline CDR1 and CDR2: MNHEY and SVGAGI. The CDR3, as DNA: TGTGCCAGCAGTTACTCCGGCGGCGAGCAGTACTTC. Translated, it gives CASSYSGGEQYF.

This chain links TRBV4-2 with TRBJ2-7, with D perhaps TRBD2 (6 bases). The CDR3 is 16 residues long. The V gene's germline CDR1 is LGHNA and CDR2 YNFKEQ. V lost 0 bases to trimming and J lost 3 bases, with 15 bases between them. DNA of the CDR3: TGTGCCAGCAGCCAAGATCGGGGGACTTGGGGCTACGAGCAGTACTTC. This encodes CASSQDRGTWGYEQYF.

This clone appeared a single time. CDR3 nucleotide sequence: TGTGCCAGCAGCTTCTTACCAGAGGCGAGCGAGCAGTACTTC. This sequence encodes CASSFLPEASEQYF. J is TRBJ2-7 and V is TRBV5-6; D gene ambiguous. With 2 bases removed from V and 6 bases from J, the gap between germline ends came to 15 bases. This CDR3 is built from 14 residues. CDR1 is SGHDT and CDR2 is YYEEEE in the germline V gene.

V gene TRBV5-1 combines with J gene TRBJ2-5; 12 nucleotides match TRBD2. Germline loops: CDR1 SGHRS, CDR2 YFSETQ. Germline trimming cut 2 bases from V and 4 bases from J; bases unmatched to any gene: 6. This CDR3 has 16 amino acids. CDR3: CASSLTQGLAGETQYF. CDR3 DNA: TGCGCCAGCAGCTTAACCCAGGGACTAGCGGGAGAGACCCAGTACTTC. The whole variable domain, remainder taken from reference TRBV5-1 and TRBJ2-5, is KAGVTQTPRYLIKTRGQQVTLSCSPISGHRSVSWYQQTPGQGLQFLFEYFSETQRNKGNFPGRFSGRQFSNSRSEMNVSTLELGDSALYLCASSLTQGLAGETQYFGPGTRLLVL.

Only a few counts were recorded for this clone. The genes are TRBV6-4 and TRBJ1-1; 7 positions match TRBD1. V lost 5 bases, J lost 9 bases, and 6 bases stayed unmatched. Germline values: CDR1 MRHNA, CDR2 SNTAGT. The CDR3 loop spans 12 amino acids. The CDR3 DNA is TGTGCCAGCAGTACGCCGACAGGGAAAGCTTTCTTT. As protein: CASSTPTGKAFF.

The chain joins TRBV7-2 to TRBJ2-3; 9 bases agree with TRBD2. The V gene's germline CDR1 is SGHTA and CDR2 FQGNSA. V shed 3 bases and J 14 bases; nucleotides not matched to a gene: 12. This CDR3 spans 14 amino acids. CDR3 amino acids: CASSLETLGLALYF. CDR3 sequence (DNA): TGTGCCAGCAGCTTGGAGACGTTGGGACTAGCTTTGTATTTT. Full variable domain (outside the CDR3, taken from reference TRBV7-2 and TRBJ2-3): GAGVSQSPSNKVTEKGKDVELRCDPISGHTALYWYRQSLGQGLEFLIYFQGNSAPDKSGLPSDRFSAERTGGSVSTLTIQRTQQEDSAVYLCASSLETLGLALYFGPGTRLTVL.

The gene calls are TRBV19 and TRBJ1-2; the D gene is possibly TRBD1 (5 bases). The V gene lost 7 bases and the J gene lost 6 bases, with 15 bases spanning the gap. Germline lookup yields CDR1 LNHDA and CDR2 SQIVND (reference sequence). This CDR3 has 13 residues. The CDR3 is CASNPVGGHGYTF. The CDR3, as DNA: TGTGCCAGTAATCCGGTGGGGGGTCATGGCTACACCTTC.

The chain recombines TRBV5-6 with TRBJ1-2; 9 bases line up with TRBD1. The CDR3 length is 14 residues. CDR1 and CDR2 from the germline V gene are SGHDT and YYEEEE. With V trimmed by 2 bases and J by 4 bases, 3 bases remained unmatched. CDR3 in DNA: TGTGCCAGCAGCTTAGGGACAGGGACCTATGGCTACACCTTC. Residues: CASSLGTGTYGYTF.

The chain joins TRBV7-8 to TRBJ1-5; the D is unclear. This CDR3 is built from 15 residues. V lost 5 bases, J lost 0 bases, and 11 bases lay in between. Germline CDR1 is SGHVS and CDR2 is FQNEAQ. CDR3 loop: CASSPPPYSNQPQHF. The CDR3 DNA sequence: TGTGCCAGCAGCCCTCCTCCTTATAGCAATCAGCCCCAGCATTTT.

The chain combines TRBV9 with TRBJ1-5; D uncertain. The CDR3 totals 14 residues. Trimming took 0 bases from V and 7 from J, leaving 11 bases between them. Germline assignment: CDR1 SGDLS and CDR2 YYNGEE. This chain's CDR3 is CASSVDGGLQPQHF. The CDR3 DNA reads as TGTGCCAGCAGCGTAGACGGAGGGCTGCAGCCCCAGCATTTT.

This clone appeared a few times. The J gene is TRBJ2-7, the V gene TRBV27, with 7 bases fitting TRBD2. This CDR3 comprises 16 residues. Trimming at V came to 5 bases and at J to 2 bases, leaving 12 bases not matched to a gene. Per the germline V gene, CDR1 is MNHEY and CDR2 is SMNVEV (reference sequence). The CDR3 region has the DNA TGTGCCAGCAGTCCCCACCATAGGGAGGGGACCTACGAGCAGTACTTC. Translated: CASSPHHREGTYEQYF.